This T cell receptor beta chain was recorded in a study of tumor-infiltrating lymphocytes in primary liver carcinoma. The CDR3 length is 14 residues. Trimming took 5 bases from V and 1 from J, leaving 8 bases between them. Unsorted bulk tissue (about 18-32 mg) underwent RNA and DNA co-extraction. Every patient in the cohort had a primary liver carcinoma. That carcinoma was treated by surgical resection. Whole-study findings and limits: Tumor region pairs outstripped tumor-adjacent and tumor-blood pairs in overlap.

As concerns this clonotype: As yet, its antigen is unknown. This may come from a read error, since a much larger clone is one base off.

From around 520 ng of total RNA, TCR beta-specific cDNA was reverse-transcribed using a constant-region primer. Slightly modified ARM-PCR with three nested multiplex PCR rounds yielded TCR beta libraries. Investigators reported that the first two PCR rounds, at roughly 10 cycles each, used TRBV1-TRBV30 forward primers with a C-beta reverse primer. TCRdb reprocessed the multiplex PCR reads with MiXCR, giving one entry per CDR3 protein. The repertoire consists of 95,000 to 150,000 distinct CDR3 sequences, with 60% to 70% occurring once and the leading ten covering 7% to 10%. The sequence derives from a woman aged 55 to 70 with primary liver carcinoma and hepatitis B virus infection. V usage is TRBV12-3 or TRBV12-4 and J usage is TRBJ2-2; D unresolved. Sequenced material: liver tumor tissue from sampling region 1. Specified subset: tumor region T1, superior pole. The CDR3 DNA reads as TGTGCCAGCAGTGGGTGGGAGAACACCGGGGAGCTGTTTTTT. This encodes CASSGWENTGELFF.